Listed below are T cell receptor beta chains from one sample, sequenced in a study of PD-L1 blockade in urothelial cancer. Clones were sequenced by immunoSEQ multiplex PCR, and TCRdb holds only the in-frame ones, with some missing. The sample has about 56,000 clones, over 75% seen once; the top ten hold roughly 14%. Sequencing used PBMCs, obtained around atezolizumab (anti-PD-L1) treatment. The origin of the receptors is a man in his 70s with urothelial cancer. Each CDR3 is given without its conserved first and last residue. Where a row states a size, it is once, few, many or the class of an expanded clone; other rows omit it.

clone size: .
V gene: TRBV5-1
J gene: TRBJ2-1
CDR3 protein: ATKGLAGNNEQF

clone size: .
V gene: TRBV10-3
J gene: TRBJ2-7
CDR3 protein: AIKGFDGAEPYEQY

clone size: .
V gene: TRBV5-5
J gene: TRBJ1-3
CDR3 protein: ASSLAGIYSGNTIY

clone size: .
V gene: TRBV2
J gene: TRBJ2-2
CDR3 protein: ASSLRGEGPQGGELF

clone size: once
V gene: TRBV6-1
J gene: TRBJ2-7
CDR3 protein: ASREEFGRPYEQY

clone size: .
V gene: TRBV19
J gene: TRBJ1-5
CDR3 protein: ASTATHSNQPQH

clone size: .
V gene: TRBV4-2
J gene: TRBJ2-7
CDR3 protein: ASSQDQAGSGY

clone size: .
V gene: TRBV7-9
J gene: TRBJ2-1
CDR3 protein: ASSSPRELYNEQF

clone size: .
V gene: TRBV29-1
J gene: TRBJ2-1
CDR3 protein: SVERQGHEQF

clone size: .
V gene: TRBV5-4
J gene: TRBJ2-1
CDR3 protein: ASSPPQGLADNEQF

clone size: .
V gene: TRBV25-1
J gene: TRBJ2-1
CDR3 protein: ASRPAAGYNEQF

clone size: once
V gene: TRBV19
J gene: TRBJ2-7
CDR3 protein: ASSTFLGQNYEQY

clone size: .
V gene: TRBV5-1
J gene: TRBJ2-5
CDR3 protein: ASKEAGDFQETQY

clone size: .
V gene: TRBV29-1
J gene: TRBJ1-1
CDR3 protein: SIQQGASTEAF

clone size: .
V gene: TRBV6-5
J gene: TRBJ1-1
CDR3 protein: ASSNRGEYTEAF

clone size: .
V gene: TRBV5-6
J gene: TRBJ2-1
CDR3 protein: ASSLYLVRNRAGNEQF

clone size: once
V gene: TRBV9
J gene: TRBJ1-2
CDR3 protein: ASSDTGNGYT

clone size: .
V gene: TRBV2
J gene: TRBJ1-3
CDR3 protein: ASTETGAGNTIY

clone size: few
V gene: TRBV7-9
J gene: TRBJ2-7
CDR3 protein: ASSRLAGGLDHEQY

clone size: .
V gene: TRBV7-9
J gene: TRBJ2-7
CDR3 protein: ASSSRIEQY

clone size: .
V gene: TRBV5-1
J gene: TRBJ1-1
CDR3 protein: ASSLASGTQNTEAF

clone size: .
V gene: TRBV10-3
J gene: TRBJ2-1
CDR3 protein: AISPGLAGANNEQF

clone size: .
V gene: TRBV12-2
J gene: TRBJ1-5
CDR3 protein: ASRYVWDREVESNQPQH

clone size: .
V gene: TRBV7-8
J gene: TRBJ1-5
CDR3 protein: ASSLRAYSNQPQH

clone size: .
V gene: TRBV7-9
J gene: TRBJ2-5
CDR3 protein: ASSRLPLAGGQETQY

clone size: .
V gene: TRBV28
J gene: TRBJ1-5
CDR3 protein: ASSSGQGSNQPQH

clone size: .
V gene: TRBV5-6
J gene: TRBJ2-7
CDR3 protein: ASSSGQLGSYEQY

clone size: .
V gene: TRBV4-1
J gene: TRBJ2-1
CDR3 protein: ASQPAGGPQLQF

clone size: .
V gene: TRBV6-5
J gene: TRBJ2-7
CDR3 protein: ASRRTSGTTYEQY

clone size: .
V gene: TRBV5-6
J gene: TRBJ1-3
CDR3 protein: ASSLRGQGNTIY

clone size: .
V gene: TRBV27
J gene: TRBJ2-3
CDR3 protein: ASSPRPGWDRYAY

clone size: .
V gene: TRBV28
J gene: TRBJ1-1
CDR3 protein: ASSFRTGGNTEAF

clone size: .
V gene: TRBV19
J gene: TRBJ1-1
CDR3 protein: ASSLGSHTEAF

clone size: .
V gene: TRBV7-2
J gene: TRBJ1-2
CDR3 protein: ASSSLGGANYGYT

clone size: .
V gene: TRBV7-8
J gene: TRBJ2-7
CDR3 protein: ASSLAQGRGEQY

clone size: once
V gene: TRBV6-1
J gene: TRBJ1-3
CDR3 protein: ATRTRSSGNTIY

clone size: .
V gene: TRBV19
J gene: TRBJ1-3
CDR3 protein: ATSPGGNSGYSGNTIY

clone size: once
V gene: TRBV19
J gene: TRBJ2-5
CDR3 protein: ATGGVGETQY

clone size: .
V gene: TRBV7-2
J gene: TRBJ2-7
CDR3 protein: ASSPSGNEQY

clone size: .
V gene: TRBV6-6
J gene: TRBJ1-1
CDR3 protein: ASTAVGRTEAF

clone size: once
V gene: TRBV19
J gene: TRBJ2-2
CDR3 protein: ASSIIAGSNTGELF

clone size: .
V gene: TRBV7-9
J gene: TRBJ2-2
CDR3 protein: ASSLGVWGELF

clone size: .
V gene: TRBV9
J gene: TRBJ2-1
CDR3 protein: ASSVELAIRTHNEQF